What follows are 25 T cell receptor beta chains derived from one specimen sequenced in a study of cytomegalovirus exposure and HLA in healthy donors. 13 Jbeta primers and 60 Vbeta primers were used for the PCR. Generated by immunoSEQ multiplex PCR, the TCRdb table keeps only in-frame clones and is missing some. The sample carries a few hundred thousand clones, roughly 79% recorded once. Sequencing input: PBMCs. The receptor set was obtained from a man in his late teens or twenties in good health and CMV-seronegative.

Details on this clone: Sequence at one end of the junction differs from germline and may be a read error. The chain joins TRBV7-2 to TRBJ2-1, with 9 bases matching TRBD2. The germline gives CDR1 SGHTA, CDR2 FQGNSA. The CDR3 contains 17 residues. CDR3 region: CASSRYGGGALNNEQLF. The CDR3, as DNA: TGTGCCAGCAGCCGGTATGGCGGGGGGGCCCTAAACAATGAGCAGCTCTTC.

This clone was counted between two and nine times. The CDR3 here is CASSPAGVMNTEAFF. The CDR3 nucleotides read TGTGCCAGCAGCCCTGCAGGGGTCATGAACACTGAAGCTTTCTTT. The genes are TRBV4-2 and TRBJ1-1, with D possibly matching TRBD1 (6 bases). The V gene lost 4 bases and the J gene lost 0 bases, with 12 bases spanning the gap. This CDR3 is 15 amino acids long. Germline CDR1 and CDR2: LGHNA and YNFKEQ.

The chain has TRBV6-5 and TRBJ1-6; 9 nucleotides line up with TRBD1. Germline V gene data show CDR1 as MNHEY and CDR2 as SVGAGI. The V gene end was trimmed by 0 bases and the J gene end by 9 bases; junction bases not matched to a gene: 6. CDR3 length equals 16 residues. This CDR3 is CASSYSGGQGGSPLHF. The CDR3 region has the DNA TGTGCCAGCAGTTACTCGGGGGGACAGGGTGGTTCACCCCTCCACTTT.

The chain employs TRBV7-2 and TRBJ1-3, with TRBD1 matching 8 bases. J lost 8 bases, V lost 2 bases, and 8 bases had no gene match. This CDR3 comprises 15 residues. CDR1 SGHTA and CDR2 FQGNSA come from the germline V gene. The CDR3 DNA reads TGTGCCAGCAGCTTAACCGCAGGGGGCGAGTACACCATATATTTT. Translation: CASSLTAGGEYTIYF. Looking up the rest from reference TRBV7-2 and TRBJ1-3 gives the full variable domain: GAGVSQSPSNKVTEKGKDVELRCDPISGHTALYWYRQSLGQGLEFLIYFQGNSAPDKSGLPSDRFSAERTGGSVSTLTIQRTQQEDSAVYLCASSLTAGGEYTIYFGEGSWLTVV.

This chain links TRBV27 with TRBJ1-2; D might be TRBD1 (6 bases). The CDR3 consists of 17 residues. Germline lookup yields CDR1 MNHEY and CDR2 SMNVEV (reference sequence). V lost 4 bases, J lost 4 bases, and 22 bases lay in between. CDR3 DNA sequence: TGTGCCAGCAGTTCCCATACAGGGTCCACTGGGGGCTATGGCTACACCTTC. It translates to CASSSHTGSTGGYGYTF.

The rearrangement joins TRBV19 to TRBJ2-7; perhaps TRBD1 as D (5 bases). The CDR3 loop spans 17 amino acids. V was trimmed by 2 bases and J by 0 bases, leaving 17 bases between them. CDR1 and CDR2 (germline): LNHDA, SQIVND (reference sequence). The CDR3 sequence: CASSIRRVGQDSYEQYF. CDR3 coding DNA: TGTGCCAGTAGTATAAGGAGAGTGGGGCAAGACTCCTACGAGCAGTACTTC.

This clone was recorded only once. The chain recombines TRBV5-8 with TRBJ2-1; D gene ambiguous. Germline assignment: CDR1 SGHTS and CDR2 YDEGEE. The CDR3 has 13 amino acids. Trimming took off 1 base at V and 6 bases at J, with 8 bases between the two ends. CDR3 nucleotides: TGTGCCAGCAGCTTGACCCCCGGCAATGAGCAGTTCTTC. It translates to CASSLTPGNEQFF.

The chain is built from TRBV7-2 and TRBJ1-3; TRBD1 might be the D (5 bases). Germline loops: CDR1 SGHTA, CDR2 FQGNSA. Trimming removed 4 bases at V and 4 bases at J, with 11 bases between. There are 14 residues in the CDR3. The chain's CDR3 is CASSWGGAGNTIYF. The CDR3 coding sequence is TGTGCCAGCAGCTGGGGCGGGGCCGGAAACACCATATATTTT.

This clone was seen more than once but under ten times. This sample also contains other DNA sequences that code for the same CDR3. The genes are TRBV4-2 and TRBJ2-7; 9 nucleotides match TRBD1. Germline V lookup: CDR1 LGHNA, CDR2 YNFKEQ. After removal of 1 base from V and 2 bases from J, the junction contained 3 bases not matched to a gene. The CDR3 totals 15 residues. The CDR3 nucleotides read TGTGCCAGCAGCCAAGTAGGACAGGGGACCTACGAGCAGTACTTC. Translating it yields CASSQVGQGTYEQYF.

The gene calls are TRBV6-6 and TRBJ1-6; 8 nucleotides match TRBD1. This CDR3 has 16 amino acids. The junction had 6 bases not matched to a gene; V was cut back by 0 bases and J by 8 bases. The germline V gene has CDR1 MNHNY and CDR2 SVGAGI (reference sequence). The DNA for the CDR3 is TGTGCCAGCAGTTACTCGAGGGCGACAGGGGATTCACCCCTCCACTTT. Protein product: CASSYSRATGDSPLHF.

The chain is built from TRBV5-1 and TRBJ1-4, with 7 bases that match TRBD1. The CDR3 has 15 residues. Germline values: CDR1 SGHRS, CDR2 YFSETQ. Trimming took 4 bases from V and 0 from J; bases not matched to a gene: 3. Here the CDR3 DNA reads TGCGCCAGCAGCCCAACAGGGGCAACTAATGAAAAACTGTTTTTT. Translation gives CASSPTGATNEKLFF.

Written as DNA, the CDR3 is TGCGCCAGCAGCGGGACAGGGGAGTCGGGCACTGAAGCTTTCTTT. Amino acid sequence: CASSGTGESGTEAFF. The gene calls are TRBV5-1 and TRBJ1-1, with 10 bases aligning to TRBD1. The germline V gene has CDR1 SGHRS and CDR2 YFSETQ. V shed 4 bases, J shed 4 bases, and the junction held 7 bases outside the gene matches. The CDR3 runs 15 residues.

The gene calls are TRBV15 and TRBJ2-2, with 8 bases matching TRBD2. The V segment lost 1 base and the J segment 5 bases; nucleotides outside the gene matches: 9. The CDR3 spans 17 residues. In germline, CDR1 is LNHNV, CDR2 YYDKDF (reference sequence). The CDR3: CATSRGGGTSMTGELFF. CDR3 DNA: TGTGCCACCAGCAGAGGGGGGGGGACTAGTATGACCGGGGAGCTGTTTTTT. Supplemented by reference TRBV15 and TRBJ2-2, the full variable domain reads DAMVIQNPRYQVTQFGKPVTLSCSQTLNHNVMYWYQQKSSQAPKLLFHYYDKDFNNEADTPDNFQSRRPNTSFCFLDIRSPGLGDTAMYLCATSRGGGTSMTGELFFGEGSRLTVL.

This chain uses TRBV30 with TRBJ1-1; D remains unclear. CDR1 and CDR2 (germline): GTSNPN, SVGIG (reference sequence). The CDR3 totals 11 residues. Between the trimmed V and J ends, which lost 1 base and 11 bases, there was a span of 11 bases. The CDR3 DNA reads as TGTGCCTGGAGTGCGGCGGGTGAGGCTTTCTTT. It encodes CAWSAAGEAFF.

This clone appeared once. V usage is TRBV6-6 and J usage is TRBJ2-2, with a weak D call TRBD1 (6 bases). This CDR3 is built from 16 residues. In germline, CDR1 is MNHNY, CDR2 SVGAGI (reference sequence). The V and J ends lost 8 bases and 2 bases respectively, with 18 bases between them. CDR3 coding DNA: TGTGCCAGCTCTCCTCCTGGGGGCCTTAACACCGGGGAGCTGTTTTTT. Translation gives CASSPPGGLNTGELFF.

This clone was seen more than once but under ten times. J is TRBJ2-7 and V is TRBV19; no firm D call. With 8 bases removed from V and 2 bases from J, the gap between germline ends came to 10 bases. This CDR3 has 12 residues. In germline, CDR1 is LNHDA, CDR2 SQIVND (reference sequence). The CDR3 loop reads CASVSSTYEQYF. The CDR3 DNA is TGTGCCAGTGTCTCCAGTACCTACGAGCAGTACTTC.

This sequence joins TRBV30 and TRBJ2-3, with D tentatively TRBD2 (5 bases). Germline-derived CDR1 and CDR2 are GTSNPN and SVGIG (reference sequence). V was shortened by 0 bases and J by 6 bases, with 13 bases between the two germline ends. CDR3 length: 14 residues. This CDR3 is CAWSVLAGDDTQYF. CDR3 DNA sequence: TGTGCCTGGAGTGTGCTGGCGGGCGATGATACGCAGTATTTT.

This clone was seen only once. The rearrangement joins TRBV7-6 to TRBJ2-2, with D uncertain. Germline CDR1 reads SGHVS; CDR2 reads FNYEAQ. V lost 8 bases, J lost 7 bases, and 14 bases lay in between. This CDR3 contains 13 residues. CDR3 coding DNA: TGTGCCAGCTCACGTTCCCCGGGCGGGGAGCTGTTTTTT. Translation gives CASSRSPGGELFF.

This sequence joins TRBV28 and TRBJ1-3, with 7 bases that match TRBD1. Germline-derived CDR1 and CDR2 are MDHEN and SYDVKM. The ends lost 6 bases at V and 4 bases at J; junction bases unmatched: 21. The CDR3 contains 19 residues. The DNA of the CDR3 is TGTGCCAGCAGCTCCTGGGGAGGCGATACAGGGGCTTGGGGAAACACCATATATTTT. Amino acids: CASSSWGGDTGAWGNTIYF.

This CDR3 reads CASSMGLGNTGELFF. CDR3 DNA: TGTGCCAGTAGTATGGGGCTCGGAAACACCGGGGAGCTGTTTTTT. This sequence joins TRBV19 and TRBJ2-2; perhaps TRBD1 as D (5 bases). Per the germline V gene, CDR1 is LNHDA and CDR2 is SQIVND (reference sequence). V lost 3 bases, J lost 2 bases, and 10 bases lay in between. The CDR3 has 15 amino acids.

The gene calls are TRBV7-9 and TRBJ1-1; D perhaps matches TRBD1 (5 bases). The germline V gene has CDR1 SEHNR and CDR2 FQNEAQ (reference sequence). This CDR3 has 14 residues. Deletions cut 3 bases from V and 6 bases from J, with 14 bases between. CDR3: CASSFFTGIPEAFF. CDR3 bases: TGTGCCAGCAGCTTCTTTACAGGCATCCCTGAAGCTTTCTTT.

In DNA, the CDR3 is TGTGCCAGCAGCTTATTTAACAGCGGGAGCTACGAGCAGTACTTC. Its translation is CASSLFNSGSYEQYF. The chain employs TRBV7-6 and TRBJ2-7; 8 nucleotides agree with TRBD2. The CDR3 length is 15 residues. The germline gives CDR1 SGHVS, CDR2 FNYEAQ. Unmatched junction bases numbered 6, after V lost 2 bases and J lost 3 bases.

J is TRBJ1-2 and V is TRBV7-8; 7 positions agree with TRBD1. CDR3 length: 17 amino acids. Looked up from germline, CDR1 is SGHVS and CDR2 is FQNEAQ. V trimming: 0 bases; J trimming: 1 base; junction bases outside the gene matches: 8. In DNA, the CDR3 is TGTGCCAGCAGCTTAGCCCGACGACAGGGTCTTAACTATGGCTACACCTTC. This encodes CASSLARRQGLNYGYTF.

The gene calls are TRBV7-3 and TRBJ2-5, with D perhaps TRBD1 (6 bases). Trimming took 5 bases from V and 2 from J, leaving 18 bases between them. Germline CDR1 and CDR2: SGHTA and FQGTGA. CDR3 length equals 16 residues. Here the CDR3 reads CASSVGQTSIQETQYF. In nucleotides, the CDR3 is TGTGCCAGCAGCGTTGGACAGACTTCTATTCAAGAGACCCAGTACTTC.

V is TRBV7-6 and J is TRBJ2-1, with 12 bases aligning to TRBD2. This CDR3 has 17 residues. Germline V gives CDR1 SGHVS, CDR2 FNYEAQ. V trimming: 1 base; J trimming: 5 bases; junction bases outside the gene matches: 6. Here the CDR3 reads CASSLGLAGGPDNEQFF. The CDR3 DNA is TGTGCCAGCAGCTTAGGGCTAGCGGGAGGGCCCGACAATGAGCAGTTCTTC.